The sequence of this T cell receptor (beta chain) was determined in a study of CD8+ T cells in alopecia areata. About the research overall: Treated individuals took tofacitinib by mouth, 5 to 10 mg twice daily.

Reverse transcribed after extraction, RNA yielded cDNA as the sequencing template. The method was immunoSEQ multiplex PCR; TCRdb's version includes in-frame clones alone and lacks a portion of them. The sample lists around 200,000 clones, about 60% occurring once. General study points: In blood and scalp, many expanded lesional clones persisted during tofacitinib.

Treatment denoted: oral pan-JAK inhibitor, 5-10 mg twice daily. It was from PBMCs that CD4+ and CD8+ T cells were sorted. This clone came up a few times. The antigen is unknown. The sample contains more than one DNA sequence encoding this CDR3. Trimming removed 2 bases at V and 2 bases at J, with 9 bases between. Looked up from germline, CDR1 is SQVTM and CDR2 is ANQGSEA. This CDR3 contains 14 residues. The sample in question was CD8+ T cells sorted from blood, obtained at week 24, from a patient treated with tofacitinib. The receptor was derived from a human donor with alopecia areata. The chain uses TRBV29-1 and TRBJ2-2; D possibly corresponds to TRBD1 (6 bases). CDR3 region: CSVETGYNTGELFF. The DNA of the CDR3 is TGCAGCGTTGAAACAGGGTATAACACCGGGGAGCTGTTTTTT.